A selection of T cell receptor beta chains follows, all from one sample in a study of cytomegalovirus exposure and HLA in healthy donors. Assay: immunoSEQ multiplex PCR; the TCRdb copy retains only in-frame clones and omits some. The profile shows 100,000 or so clones, about four fifths of them singletons. Material for sequencing was PBMCs. All receptors derive from a female donor in good health and CMV-seropositive. Each CDR3 is given with its conserved first and last residue. The D gene is left open where the match is weak. Clone size is shown for a subset of rows, as once, few, many or a class of expanded clone.

.	.	TRBJ2-7	TRBV2	CASSPREIYEQYF	TGTGCCAGCAGTCCCCGCGAGATCTACGAGCAGTACTTC
.	.	TRBJ2-3	TRBV6-1	CASSSSRVTDTQYF	TGTGCCAGCAGTTCGTCGAGGGTCACAGATACGCAGTATTTT
.	.	TRBJ2-2	TRBV11-2	CASSLSGTTLTGELFF	TGTGCCAGCAGCTTAAGCGGGACAACATTGACCGGGGAGCTGTTTTTT
.	.	TRBJ2-3	TRBV30	CAWSPVTSTDTQYF	TGTGCCTGGAGTCCGGTTACTAGCACAGATACGCAGTATTTT
TRBD1	few	TRBJ2-1	TRBV14	CASSQEQSTGRNEQFF	TGTGCCAGCAGCCAAGAACAGTCGACAGGGCGCAATGAGCAGTTCTTC
TRBD1	.	TRBJ1-1	TRBV7-9	CASSRQGMNTEAFF	TGTGCCAGCAGCAGACAGGGTATGAACACTGAAGCTTTCTTT
TRBD1	few	TRBJ1-4	TRBV4-1	CASSQDPGQGKKLFF	TGCGCCAGCAGCCAAGACCCCGGACAGGGTAAAAAACTGTTTTTT
.	.	TRBJ1-2	TRBV6-5	CASSYGKGDYGYTF	TGTGCCAGCAGTTACGGGAAAGGGGACTATGGCTACACCTTC
TRBD2	.	TRBJ2-5	TRBV9	CASSVGAGGHRGQETQYF	TGTGCCAGCAGCGTAGGCGCGGGGGGCCACCGGGGGCAAGAGACCCAGTACTTC
.	.	TRBJ1-3	TRBV11-2	CASSRQGAGNTIYF	TGTGCCAGCAGTCGTCAGGGTGCGGGAAACACCATATATTTT
TRBD2	.	TRBJ2-1	TRBV27	CASSPPPSLAGGPHEQFF	TGTGCCAGCAGTCCCCCCCCTTCTCTAGCGGGAGGGCCTCATGAGCAGTTCTTC
TRBD1	.	TRBJ1-2	TRBV28	CASDSLPGQHGYTF	TGTGCCAGCGACTCCCTCCCGGGACAGCATGGCTACACCTTC
TRBD2	few	TRBJ2-7	TRBV11-2	CASSLGASRGAYEQYF	TGTGCCAGCAGCTTAGGGGCATCGCGGGGGGCCTACGAGCAGTACTTC
.	.	TRBJ2-3	TRBV18	CASSGISGGPTDTQYF	TGTGCCAGCTCCGGGATATCGGGGGGCCCCACAGATACGCAGTATTTT
.	.	TRBJ1-6	TRBV2	CASTQLQGNSPLHF	TGTGCCAGCACCCAGTTGCAGGGGAATTCACCCCTCCACTTT
.	.	TRBJ2-2	TRBV10-1	CASRDTGELFF	TGCGCCAGCCGCGACACCGGGGAGCTGTTTTTT
TRBD1	.	TRBJ1-6	TRBV27	CASSDLGQARNNSPLHF	TGTGCCAGCAGTGACTTAGGACAGGCGAGAAATAATTCACCCCTCCACTTT
.	.	TRBJ2-7	TRBV14	CASSQSLVYEQYF	TGTGCCAGCAGCCAATCTCTCGTCTACGAGCAGTACTTC
.	few	TRBJ1-1	TRBV6-5	CASRRAGVVNTEAFF	TGTGCCAGCCGTCGTGCCGGAGTCGTGAACACTGAAGCTTTCTTT
.	.	TRBJ1-1	TRBV19	CASSMGGLGTEAFF	TGTGCCAGTAGTATGGGGGGTTTGGGCACTGAAGCTTTCTTT
.	.	TRBJ2-6	TRBV5-4	CASSLAGVGANVLTF	TGTGCCAGCAGCTTGGCGGGGGTAGGGGCCAACGTCCTGACTTTC
.	few	TRBJ2-7	TRBV19	CASSSGDLSYEQYF	TGTGCCAGTAGTTCGGGGGACCTCTCCTACGAGCAGTACTTC
TRBD2	few	TRBJ2-7	TRBV12-5	CASGPAGREEYEQYF	TGTGCTAGTGGTCCCGCTGGGCGGGAGGAATACGAGCAGTACTTC
.	once	TRBJ2-2	TRBV7-2	CASSSHQGNGELFF	TGTGCCAGCAGCTCCCACCAGGGTAACGGGGAGCTGTTTTTT
TRBD1	.	TRBJ1-6	TRBV4-3	CASSQDEGTGGYNSPLHF	TGCGCCAGCAGCCAAGATGAAGGGACAGGTGGATATAATTCACCCCTCCACTTT
TRBD1	once	TRBJ1-6	TRBV5-1	CASSLDGQENSPLHF	TGCGCCAGCAGCTTGGACGGACAGGAGAATTCACCCCTCCACTTT
TRBD2	.	TRBJ2-3	TRBV6-4	CASSDGPSGGDTQYF	TGTGCCAGCAGTGACGGGCCTAGCGGGGGAGATACGCAGTATTTT
.	.	TRBJ1-1	TRBV10-2	CASRQANTEAFF	TGCGCCAGCCGCCAGGCTAACACTGAAGCTTTCTTT
TRBD1	.	TRBJ1-2	TRBV4-1	CASSPGPGQLGGYTF	TGCGCCAGCAGCCCTGGCCCGGGACAGTTGGGTGGCTACACCTTC
TRBD1	.	TRBJ1-2	TRBV28	CASSSPGQGVRGYTF	TGTGCCAGCAGTTCACCGGGACAGGGCGTTCGGGGCTACACCTTC
.	few	TRBJ1-1	TRBV19	CASKSERSTEAFF	TGTGCCAGTAAGTCAGAGAGGAGCACTGAAGCTTTCTTT
TRBD2	.	TRBJ2-1	TRBV5-6	CASSQLSGREQFF	TGTGCCAGCAGCCAACTTAGCGGGAGGGAGCAGTTCTTC
.	.	TRBJ2-3	TRBV28	CASSLSAGATDTQYF	TGTGCCAGCAGCCTCTCGGCAGGGGCGACAGATACGCAGTATTTT
TRBD1	.	TRBJ1-4	TRBV30	CAWSSQGGEKLFF	TGTGCCTGGAGTTCCCAGGGGGGTGAAAAACTGTTTTTT
TRBD1	.	TRBJ2-7	TRBV2	CASSWDRGRNEQYF	TGTGCCAGCAGTTGGGACAGGGGGCGGAACGAGCAGTACTTC
TRBD1	.	TRBJ1-6	TRBV5-6	CASSLQGAGSPLHF	TGTGCCAGCAGCTTACAGGGGGCAGGTTCACCCCTCCACTTT
TRBD1	.	TRBJ1-2	TRBV7-9	CSSSLGQQGVYGYTF	TGTTCCAGCAGCTTAGGACAGCAGGGGGTTTATGGCTACACCTTC
TRBD2	.	TRBJ2-7	TRBV14	CASSLGRLAGMDEQYF	TGTGCCAGCAGCCTGGGTAGACTAGCGGGGATGGACGAGCAGTACTTC
TRBD1	.	TRBJ2-4	TRBV4-3	CASSQDQTGGAKNIQYF	TGCGCCAGCAGCCAAGATCAGACAGGGGGCGCCAAAAACATTCAGTACTTC
.	.	TRBJ2-6	TRBV15	CATRGGSRGGANVLTF	TGTGCCACTAGAGGCGGTAGTCGGGGTGGGGCCAACGTCCTGACTTTC
TRBD1	.	TRBJ1-1	TRBV19	CASSMLPGTVNTEAFF	TGTGCCAGTAGTATGCTTCCCGGGACAGTGAACACTGAAGCTTTCTTT
.	.	TRBJ2-3	TRBV5-1	CASFYSTDSTDTQYF	TGCGCCAGCTTCTATTCGACAGATTCCACAGATACGCAGTATTTT
TRBD1	.	TRBJ2-2	TRBV5-1	CASSSSLDRGTGELFF	TGCGCCAGCAGCTCGAGCCTCGACAGGGGTACCGGGGAGCTGTTTTTT
.	.	TRBJ1-3	TRBV4-1	CASSQPTSKQHSGNTIYF	TGCGCCAGCAGCCAACCCACCTCCAAACAGCACTCTGGAAACACCATATATTTT
.	.	TRBJ1-4	TRBV29-1	CSAWEQRDEKLFF	TGCAGCGCCTGGGAGCAGAGAGATGAAAAACTGTTTTTT
.	.	TRBJ1-1	TRBV7-9	CASSFQTTGMNTEAFF	TGTGCCAGCAGCTTTCAAACGACAGGTATGAACACTGAAGCTTTCTTT
.	.	TRBJ2-2	TRBV11-2	CASSFGRANTGELFF	TGTGCCAGCAGCTTCGGGCGGGCGAACACCGGGGAGCTGTTTTTT
TRBD2	.	TRBJ2-7	TRBV10-2	CANRTSGRDYEQYF	TGCGCCAACAGGACTAGCGGGAGGGACTACGAGCAGTACTTC
.	.	TRBJ1-6	TRBV7-8	CASSLVGENSPLHF	TGTGCCAGCAGCTTAGTCGGGGAGAATTCACCCCTCCACTTT
.	.	TRBJ1-2	TRBV4-3	CASSQDLGVYGYTF	TGCGCCAGCAGCCAAGATCTGGGAGTCTATGGCTACACCTTC
TRBD1	.	TRBJ1-1	TRBV4-2	CASSQTDRDYTEAFF	TGTGCCAGCAGCCAAACAGACAGGGACTACACTGAAGCTTTCTTT